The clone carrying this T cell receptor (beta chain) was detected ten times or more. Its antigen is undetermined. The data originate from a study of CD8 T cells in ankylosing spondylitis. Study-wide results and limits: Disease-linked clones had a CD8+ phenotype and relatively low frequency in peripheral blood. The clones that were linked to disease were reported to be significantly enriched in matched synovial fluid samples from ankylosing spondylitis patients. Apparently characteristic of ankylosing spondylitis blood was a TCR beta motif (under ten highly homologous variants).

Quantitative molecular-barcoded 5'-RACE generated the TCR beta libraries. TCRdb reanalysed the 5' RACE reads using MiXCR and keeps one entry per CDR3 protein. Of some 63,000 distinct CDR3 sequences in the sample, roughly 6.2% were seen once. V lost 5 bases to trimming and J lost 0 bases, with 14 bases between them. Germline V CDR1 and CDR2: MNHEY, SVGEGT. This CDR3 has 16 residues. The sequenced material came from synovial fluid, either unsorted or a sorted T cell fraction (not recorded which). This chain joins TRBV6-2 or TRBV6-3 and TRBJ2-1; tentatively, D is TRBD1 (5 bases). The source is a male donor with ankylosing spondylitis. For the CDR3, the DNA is TGTGCCAGCAGTAAAGGAGACAGAGTCTCCTACAATGAGCAGTTCTTC. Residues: CASSKGDRVSYNEQFF.